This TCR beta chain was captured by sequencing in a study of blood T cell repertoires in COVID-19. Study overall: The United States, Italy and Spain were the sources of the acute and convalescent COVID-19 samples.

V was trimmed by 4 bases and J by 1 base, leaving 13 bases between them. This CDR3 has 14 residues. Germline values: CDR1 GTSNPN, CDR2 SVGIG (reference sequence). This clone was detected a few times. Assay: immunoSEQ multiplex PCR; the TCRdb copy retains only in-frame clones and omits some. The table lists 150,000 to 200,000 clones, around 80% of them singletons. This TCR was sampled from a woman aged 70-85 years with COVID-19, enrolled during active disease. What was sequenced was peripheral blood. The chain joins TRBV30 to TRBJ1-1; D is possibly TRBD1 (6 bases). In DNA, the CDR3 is TGTGCCTGGACCTTGACAGGAGGGAACACTGAAGCTTTCTTT. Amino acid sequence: CAWTLTGGNTEAFF.